This entry describes one T cell receptor (beta chain). Its specificity is not known. Amplification used 60 Vbeta primers and 13 Jbeta primers. Only in-frame clones appear in the TCRdb table, and some are missing; sequencing was by immunoSEQ multiplex PCR. This table has roughly 120,000 clones, about 75% appearing once. This specimen belongs to a study of cytomegalovirus exposure and HLA in healthy donors. Study outcomes and limitations: An apparent linkage of common viral pathogens to several of the most significant clusters emerged in a later analysis. In an earlier analysis, about 90% or about 30%: the productive usage of most TCR beta V segments.

V shed 3 bases and J shed 11 bases, with 14 bases lying between them. The CDR3 has 12 amino acids. Germline CDR1 and CDR2: SGHRS and YFSETQ. V is TRBV5-1 and J is TRBJ2-5; a weak D match, TRBD1 (5 bases). The source is a man aged 60 to 69 in good health and CMV-seropositive. The sequenced material came from PBMCs. CDR3: CASSSGRGQQYF. As DNA, the CDR3 is TGCGCCAGCAGCTCAGGAAGGGGCCAGCAGTACTTC.